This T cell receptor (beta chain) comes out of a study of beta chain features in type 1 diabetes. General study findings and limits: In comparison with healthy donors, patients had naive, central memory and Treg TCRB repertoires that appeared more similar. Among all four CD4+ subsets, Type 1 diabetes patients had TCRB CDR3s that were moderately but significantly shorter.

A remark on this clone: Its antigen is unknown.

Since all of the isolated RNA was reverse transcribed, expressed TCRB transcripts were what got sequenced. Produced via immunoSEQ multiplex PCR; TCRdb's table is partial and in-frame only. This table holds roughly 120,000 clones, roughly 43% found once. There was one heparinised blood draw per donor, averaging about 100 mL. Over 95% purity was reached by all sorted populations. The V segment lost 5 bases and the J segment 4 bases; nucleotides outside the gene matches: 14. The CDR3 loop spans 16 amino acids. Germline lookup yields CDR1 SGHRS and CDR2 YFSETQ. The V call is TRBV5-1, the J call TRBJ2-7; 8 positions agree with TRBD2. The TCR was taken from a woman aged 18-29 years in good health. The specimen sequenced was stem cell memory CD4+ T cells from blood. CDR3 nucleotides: TGCGCCAGCAGGGGGGGTACCGGGAGGGCCCGGTACGAGCAGTACTTC. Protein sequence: CASRGGTGRARYEQYF.